What follows are 20 T cell receptor beta chains derived from one specimen sequenced in a study of T cell changes during pregnancy in multiple sclerosis. Profiled with immunoSEQ multiplex PCR; TCRdb holds only in-frame clones, not every one. The sample includes about 51,000 clones, approximately 93% of them seen just once. The source material was peripheral blood, sampled in the second trimester of pregnancy. Source of these receptors: a female donor with multiple sclerosis, enrolled in a pregnancy study.

The V gene is TRBV11-2, the J gene TRBJ2-7, with D possibly being TRBD1 (6 bases). The CDR3 contains 14 residues. Trimming shortened V by 1 base and J by 2 bases, and 9 bases separated the two germline ends. Germline CDR1 SGHAT, CDR2 FQNNGV. This CDR3 reads CASSLGGRTYEQYF. The CDR3 DNA reads TGTGCCAGCAGCTTAGGGGGGCGAACCTACGAGCAGTACTTC. The complete variable domain, with remaining parts taken from reference TRBV11-2 and TRBJ2-7, reads EAGVAQSPRYKIIEKRQSVAFWCNPISGHATLYWYQQILGQGPKLLIQFQNNGVVDDSQLPKDRFSAERLKGVDSTLKIQPAKLEDSAVYLCASSLGGRTYEQYFGPGTRLTVT.

The chain employs TRBV9 and TRBJ2-7; TRBD1 aligns across 8 bases. The junction had 4 bases not matched to a gene; V was cut back by 4 bases and J by 1 base. The CDR3 covers 14 residues. Germline CDR1 is SGDLS and CDR2 is YYNGEE. CDR3: CASSPRDRSYEQYF. CDR3 sequence (DNA): TGTGCCAGCAGCCCCCGGGACAGGTCCTACGAGCAGTACTTC.

The chain couples TRBV27 to TRBJ2-1; TRBD2 aligns across 9 bases. From germline, CDR1 is MNHEY and CDR2 SMNVEV (reference sequence). This CDR3 has 14 amino acids. The ends lost 6 bases at V and 8 bases at J; junction bases unmatched: 8. CDR3: CASRTKGLAHEQFF. In DNA form, the CDR3 reads TGTGCCAGCAGAACAAAGGGACTAGCCCATGAGCAGTTCTTC.

The chain combines TRBV7-9 with TRBJ2-7; D unresolved. CDR1 is SEHNR, CDR2 FQNEAQ, per germline (reference sequence). The V end lost 1 base, the J end lost 8 bases, and 12 bases lay between the germline ends. The CDR3 runs 13 residues. CDR3 in amino acids: CASSLGAMEQQYF. CDR3 coding DNA: TGTGCCAGCAGCTTAGGTGCCATGGAGCAGCAGTACTTC.

This clone was detected only a few times. The V gene is TRBV27, the J gene TRBJ2-7, with 14 bases that match TRBD2. The J segment lost 6 bases and the V segment lost 5 bases, leaving 12 bases of the junction unmatched. This CDR3 has 17 amino acids. CDR1 and CDR2 (germline): MNHEY, SMNVEV (reference sequence). CDR3 sequence reads: CASSLYGLAGGVGEQYF. DNA of the CDR3: TGTGCCAGCAGTCTTTACGGACTAGCGGGAGGTGTCGGCGAGCAGTACTTC.

Here the CDR3 DNA reads TGTGCCAGCAGCTCAGGACAGGGGGAGACCCAGTACTTC. It translates to CASSSGQGETQYF. V usage is TRBV7-9 and J usage is TRBJ2-5; 9 bases map to TRBD1. This CDR3 contains 13 residues. CDR1 SEHNR and CDR2 FQNEAQ come from the germline V gene (reference sequence). Unmatched junction bases numbered 2, after V lost 4 bases and J lost 5 bases.

This chain joins TRBV25-1 and TRBJ2-5; 7 bases align to TRBD2. Trimming cost V 2 bases and J 4 bases; bases outside gene matches: 4. Germline lookup yields CDR1 MGHDK and CDR2 SYGVNS. The CDR3 has 14 residues. The CDR3 region is CASSEGGGGETQYF. Written as DNA, the CDR3 is TGTGCCAGCAGTGAAGGGGGGGGAGGAGAGACCCAGTACTTC.

The V and J genes are TRBV18 and TRBJ1-1; TRBD1 matches 7 bases. The CDR3 loop spans 14 amino acids. V lost 1 base, J lost 4 bases, and 3 bases stayed unmatched. CDR1 and CDR2 from the germline V gene are KGHSH and LQKENI. The CDR3 sequence is CASSPQTGTTEAFF. The CDR3 bases are TGTGCCAGCTCACCACAGACAGGGACCACTGAAGCTTTCTTT. Full variable domain (remainder filled in from reference TRBV18 and TRBJ1-1): NAGVMQNPRHLVRRRGQEARLRCSPMKGHSHVYWYRQLPEEGLKFMVYLQKENIIDESGMPKERFSAEFPKEGPSILRIQQVVRGDSAAYFCASSPQTGTTEAFFGQGTRLTVV.

V usage is TRBV28 and J usage is TRBJ2-3; maybe TRBD1 (6 bases). This CDR3 has 16 residues. The germline CDR1 and CDR2 sequences are MDHEN and SYDVKM. V was cut by 6 bases and J by 2 bases, with 18 bases left in between. The DNA of the CDR3 is TGTGCCAGCAGCTCAGGGGCAGACTCATACACAGATACGCAGTATTTT. Translation: CASSSGADSYTDTQYF. Drawing the rest from reference TRBV28 and TRBJ2-3, the complete variable domain is DVKVTQSSRYLVKRTGEKVFLECVQDMDHENMFWYRQDPGLGLRLIYFSYDVKMKEKGDIPEGYSVSREKKERFSLILESASTNQTSMYLCASSSGADSYTDTQYFGPGTRLTVL.

This chain uses TRBV7-8 with TRBJ1-1; 9 bases align to TRBD1. The length of the CDR3 is 17 residues. Germline-derived CDR1 and CDR2 are SGHVS and FQNEAQ. V shed 5 bases, J shed 3 bases, and the junction held 13 bases outside the gene matches. The CDR3 is CASSPRNRGPRYTEAFF. The CDR3, as DNA: TGTGCCAGCAGCCCACGGAACAGGGGGCCTCGATACACTGAAGCTTTCTTT.

The gene calls are TRBV19 and TRBJ2-1, with 10 bases matching TRBD2. The CDR3 is made up of 17 amino acids. Germline CDR1 and CDR2: LNHDA and SQIVND (reference sequence). J lost 6 bases, V lost 3 bases, and 11 bases had no gene match. CDR3 region: CASSMRAGGNQGNEQFF. CDR3 DNA sequence: TGTGCCAGTAGTATGAGAGCGGGAGGGAATCAGGGCAATGAGCAGTTCTTC.

The chain is built from TRBV27 and TRBJ2-5; 8 bases line up with TRBD1. This CDR3 region has 14 residues. Germline lookup yields CDR1 MNHEY and CDR2 SMNVEV (reference sequence). With 3 bases clipped from V and 11 bases from J, the junction kept 11 bases outside the gene matches. For the CDR3, the DNA is TGTGCCAGCAGTTTCGTCCAGGGGGCTGGGGAGCAGTACTTC. The encoded protein is CASSFVQGAGEQYF.

Here the CDR3 reads CASSRPGGAGGTDTQYF. The DNA of the CDR3 is TGTGCCAGCAGCCGCCCCGGTGGAGCGGGAGGCACAGATACGCAGTATTTT. The V and J genes are TRBV7-9 and TRBJ2-3; TRBD2 aligns across 8 bases. The CDR3 extends over 17 amino acids. The germline V gene has CDR1 SEHNR and CDR2 FQNEAQ (reference sequence). The J segment lost 1 base and the V segment lost 5 bases, leaving 11 bases of the junction unmatched.

The V call is TRBV6-1, the J call TRBJ1-5, with TRBD1 matching over 7 bases. The CDR3 extends over 15 amino acids. Unmatched junction bases numbered 10, after V lost 8 bases and J lost 3 bases. Germline V gene data show CDR1 as MNHNS and CDR2 as SASEGT. The CDR3 protein is CASRPWDSSNQPQHF. The CDR3 DNA reads TGTGCCAGCCGGCCCTGGGACAGCTCCAATCAGCCCCAGCATTTT.

The chain uses TRBV19 and TRBJ2-7, with D possibly TRBD2 on 5 matching bases. The length of the CDR3 is 13 residues. Deletions cut 3 bases from V and 0 bases from J, with 6 bases between. CDR1 is LNHDA, CDR2 SQIVND, per germline (reference sequence). The DNA of the CDR3 is TGTGCCAGTAGTATGGGGAGCTCCTACGAGCAGTACTTC. Translation gives CASSMGSSYEQYF.

V and J are TRBV10-3 and TRBJ1-1, with D hard to call. This CDR3 is built from 12 residues. Germline V lookup: CDR1 ENHRY, CDR2 SYGVKD. Between the trimmed V and J ends, which lost 10 bases and 0 bases, there was a span of 9 bases. CDR3 loop: CASREMNTEAFF. The CDR3 nucleotides read TGTGCCAGCCGGGAGATGAACACTGAAGCTTTCTTT.

The chain employs TRBV4-1 and TRBJ2-3; weak D call: TRBD2 (6 bases). The V and J ends lost 7 bases and 2 bases respectively, with 13 bases between them. Germline CDR1 is MGHRA and CDR2 is YSYEKL. The CDR3 has 14 residues. The CDR3 region is CASKDGGNTDTQYF. The CDR3 coding sequence is TGCGCCAGCAAGGACGGGGGTAACACAGATACGCAGTATTTT.

The chain joins TRBV18 to TRBJ2-1; TRBD1 agrees at 7 bases. Germline assignment: CDR1 KGHSH and CDR2 LQKENI. Trimming removed 3 bases from V and 15 bases from J; junction bases left unmatched: 8. The CDR3 is 12 amino acids. In DNA, the CDR3 is TGTGCCAGCTCACCTTCCGGGACAGTGCGGTTCTTC. Translating gives CASSPSGTVRFF.

V is TRBV2 and J is TRBJ2-1; 7 bases are a match to TRBD2. There are 15 residues in the CDR3. The J segment lost 5 bases and the V segment lost 8 bases, leaving 12 bases of the junction unmatched. The germline CDR1 and CDR2 sequences are SNHLY and FYNNEI. The CDR3 nucleotides are TGTGCCAGCCAAAGGGGCGGGAGTTACGACAATGAGCAGTTCTTC. This codes for CASQRGGSYDNEQFF.

The chain combines TRBV5-6 with TRBJ2-2; D may be TRBD1 (6 bases). The V end lost 0 bases, the J end lost 1 base, and 7 bases lay between the germline ends. This CDR3 comprises 15 residues. Looked up from germline, CDR1 is SGHDT and CDR2 is YYEEEE. The CDR3 is CASSLATGNTGELFF. The CDR3 coding sequence is TGTGCCAGCAGCTTGGCGACAGGGAACACCGGGGAGCTGTTTTTT.